These T cell receptor beta chains were read from a single sample in a study of Graves' ophthalmopathy and Graves' hyperthyroidism. TCRdb independently ran MiXCR on the multiplex PCR reads; one entry per CDR3 protein. The sample holds about 620,000 distinct CDR3 sequences; 22% are singletons and the top ten take approximately 6.9%. The sequenced sample was peripheral blood. These receptors were taken from a woman between 18 and 29 years old with stable Graves' hyperthyroidism. Some clones in this sample may be carry-over from other donors' samples. Each CDR3 is given with its conserved first and last residue. Each record gives: V gene, CDR3 length, J gene, D gene, clone size, CDR3 protein, CDR3 DNA. The D gene is left open where the match is weak. Clone size is not always given. Where it is, it says once, few, many or a class for expanded clones.

v_gene: TRBV19; len: 14; j_gene: TRBJ1-3; d_gene: -; abundance: few; CDR3aa: CASSIRTAGNTIYF; CDR3nt: TGTGCCAGTAGTATAAGGACAGCTGGAAACACCATATATTTT
v_gene: TRBV15; len: 15; j_gene: TRBJ2-7; d_gene: TRBD2; abundance: many; CDR3aa: CATSRSGAGRNEQYF; CDR3nt: TGTGCCACCAGCAGATCGGGCGCCGGGAGGAACGAACAGTACTTC
v_gene: TRBV19; len: 14; j_gene: TRBJ2-5; d_gene: -; abundance: -; CDR3aa: CASSEHRSAETQYF; CDR3nt: TGTGCCAGTAGCGAACACAGGTCGGCAGAGACCCAGTACTTC
v_gene: TRBV6-5; len: 15; j_gene: TRBJ1-5; d_gene: TRBD1; abundance: -; CDR3aa: CAGSPTGQSNQPQHF; CDR3nt: TGTGCCGGCAGCCCTACGGGACAGAGCAATCAGCCCCAGCATTTT
v_gene: TRBV6-1; len: 13; j_gene: TRBJ2-5; d_gene: TRBD2; abundance: -; CDR3aa: CASVAGSAETQYF; CDR3nt: TGTGCCAGCGTAGCGGGGAGTGCAGAGACCCAGTACTTC
v_gene: TRBV27; len: 13; j_gene: TRBJ1-1; d_gene: TRBD1; abundance: many; CDR3aa: CARNPGQGPEAFF; CDR3nt: TGTGCCAGGAACCCGGGACAGGGGCCTGAAGCTTTCTTT
v_gene: TRBV11-2; len: 16; j_gene: TRBJ2-2; d_gene: TRBD2; abundance: few; CDR3aa: CASSWSGTSGTGELFF; CDR3nt: TGTGCCAGCAGCTGGTCCGGGACTAGCGGGACCGGGGAGCTGTTTTTT
v_gene: TRBV6-5; len: 16; j_gene: TRBJ2-7; d_gene: -; abundance: many; CDR3aa: CASSYSGVGGNYEQYF; CDR3nt: TGTGCCAGCAGTTACTCGGGGGTCGGAGGAAACTACGAGCAGTACTTC
v_gene: TRBV4-1; len: 13; j_gene: TRBJ2-7; d_gene: TRBD2; abundance: few; CDR3aa: CASSQRTSYEQYF; CDR3nt: TGCGCCAGCAGCCAAAGGACTAGCTACGAGCAGTACTTC
v_gene: TRBV15; len: 16; j_gene: TRBJ1-1; d_gene: -; abundance: -; CDR3aa: CATSRDPQGWNTEAFF; CDR3nt: TGTGCCACCAGCAGAGATCCCCAGGGGTGGAACACTGAAGCTTTCTTT
v_gene: TRBV7-9; len: 15; j_gene: TRBJ1-1; d_gene: -; abundance: few; CDR3aa: CASSFARTDNTEAFF; CDR3nt: TGTGCCAGCAGCTTCGCTCGGACGGATAACACTGAAGCTTTCTTT
v_gene: TRBV12-3/TRBV12-4; len: 14; j_gene: TRBJ1-5; d_gene: -; abundance: many; CDR3aa: CASSTSGGNQPQHF; CDR3nt: TGTGCCAGCAGCACCTCGGGGGGCAATCAGCCCCAGCATTTT
v_gene: TRBV10-3; len: 13; j_gene: TRBJ2-7; d_gene: TRBD1; abundance: -; CDR3aa: CAISTGVPYEQYF; CDR3nt: TGTGCCATCAGTACAGGGGTTCCCTACGAGCAGTACTTC
v_gene: TRBV7-9; len: 18; j_gene: TRBJ2-2; d_gene: -; abundance: many; CDR3aa: CASSLVPPGHLNTGELFF; CDR3nt: TGTGCCAGCAGCTTAGTTCCCCCCGGACATTTGAACACCGGGGAGCTGTTTTTT
v_gene: TRBV15; len: 15; j_gene: TRBJ2-5; d_gene: -; abundance: many; CDR3aa: CATNPDRLTQETQYF; CDR3nt: TGTGCCACCAACCCGGACAGACTCACTCAAGAGACCCAGTACTTC
v_gene: TRBV20-1; len: 14; j_gene: TRBJ1-5; d_gene: -; abundance: many; CDR3aa: CSASMATASTPQHF; CDR3nt: TGCAGTGCTAGTATGGCGACCGCATCAACGCCCCAGCATTTT
v_gene: TRBV6-2/TRBV6-3; len: 13; j_gene: TRBJ1-5; d_gene: -; abundance: many; CDR3aa: CASHSIPNQPQHF; CDR3nt: TGTGCCAGCCACTCGATTCCCAATCAGCCCCAGCATTTT
v_gene: TRBV20-1; len: 13; j_gene: TRBJ2-5; d_gene: -; abundance: -; CDR3aa: CSASFGRGETQYF; CDR3nt: TGCAGTGCTAGCTTTGGCAGGGGAGAGACCCAGTACTTC
v_gene: TRBV5-1; len: 16; j_gene: TRBJ2-4; d_gene: TRBD2; abundance: many; CDR3aa: CASSLLTSGGANIQYF; CDR3nt: TGCGCCAGCAGCCTCTTGACTAGCGGGGGCGCGAACATTCAGTACTTC
v_gene: TRBV28; len: 16; j_gene: TRBJ1-2; d_gene: -; abundance: many; CDR3aa: CATLQLRWGETDGYTF; CDR3nt: TGTGCCACCTTACAATTACGATGGGGGGAAACTGATGGCTACACCTTC
v_gene: TRBV28; len: 16; j_gene: TRBJ1-5; d_gene: -; abundance: many; CDR3aa: CASSPPEGESNQPQHF; CDR3nt: TGTGCCAGCAGTCCACCGGAGGGGGAGAGCAATCAGCCCCAGCATTTT
v_gene: TRBV6-1; len: 16; j_gene: TRBJ1-1; d_gene: -; abundance: many; CDR3aa: CASSTTPGWSNTEAFF; CDR3nt: TGTGCCAGCAGTACCACTCCAGGGTGGTCGAACACTGAAGCTTTCTTT
v_gene: TRBV20-1; len: 14; j_gene: TRBJ2-2; d_gene: -; abundance: many; CDR3aa: CSALEQLNTGELFF; CDR3nt: TGCAGTGCCCTAGAACAGCTAAACACCGGGGAGCTGTTTTTT
v_gene: TRBV12-3/TRBV12-4; len: 14; j_gene: TRBJ2-1; d_gene: TRBD1; abundance: many; CDR3aa: CASKGQGAIYEQFF; CDR3nt: TGTGCCAGCAAGGGACAGGGGGCAATCTATGAGCAGTTCTTC
v_gene: TRBV28; len: 13; j_gene: TRBJ2-2; d_gene: -; abundance: -; CDR3aa: CASNPGHTGELFF; CDR3nt: TGTGCCAGCAATCCCGGGCACACCGGGGAGCTGTTTTTT
v_gene: TRBV12-3/TRBV12-4; len: 16; j_gene: TRBJ2-2; d_gene: -; abundance: few; CDR3aa: CASKTRGAERGGELFF; CDR3nt: TGTGCCAGCAAAACTCGGGGGGCCGAGCGTGGCGGGGAGCTGTTTTTT
v_gene: TRBV11-2; len: 18; j_gene: TRBJ2-2; d_gene: -; abundance: -; CDR3aa: CASSYRRRTLLNTGELFF; CDR3nt: TGTGCCAGCAGCTATAGAAGGAGGACGCTCTTGAACACCGGGGAGCTGTTTTTT
v_gene: TRBV19; len: 14; j_gene: TRBJ1-1; d_gene: -; abundance: many; CDR3aa: CASSDSTGGTEAFF; CDR3nt: TGTGCCAGTAGTGATTCCACTGGGGGGACTGAAGCTTTCTTT
v_gene: TRBV7-7; len: 13; j_gene: TRBJ1-1; d_gene: -; abundance: -; CDR3aa: CASSFVADTEAFF; CDR3nt: TGTGCTAGCAGCTTTGTGGCTGACACTGAAGCTTTCTTT
v_gene: TRBV2; len: 14; j_gene: TRBJ1-1; d_gene: -; abundance: -; CDR3aa: CASSEDREGTEAFF; CDR3nt: TGTGCCAGCAGTGAAGACAGGGAAGGCACTGAAGCTTTCTTT
v_gene: TRBV6-5; len: 15; j_gene: TRBJ1-3; d_gene: TRBD1; abundance: many; CDR3aa: CASSYSTGFGNTIYF; CDR3nt: TGTGCCAGCAGTTACTCGACAGGGTTTGGAAACACCATATATTTT
v_gene: TRBV20-1; len: 9; j_gene: TRBJ2-7; d_gene: -; abundance: many; CDR3aa: CSARSEQYF; CDR3nt: TGCAGTGCTAGGAGCGAGCAGTACTTC
v_gene: TRBV6-1; len: 12; j_gene: TRBJ2-7; d_gene: -; abundance: many; CDR3aa: CASSDLAYEQYF; CDR3nt: TGTGCCAGCAGTGATCTAGCGTACGAGCAGTACTTC
v_gene: TRBV14; len: 16; j_gene: TRBJ1-6; d_gene: -; abundance: many; CDR3aa: CASSQGGTGYNSPLHF; CDR3nt: TGTGCCAGCAGCCAAGGTGGGACTGGTTATAATTCACCCCTCCACTTT
v_gene: TRBV28; len: 18; j_gene: TRBJ2-7; d_gene: -; abundance: many; CDR3aa: CASSPLPPAGADVNEQYF; CDR3nt: TGTGCCAGCAGTCCCCTTCCTCCCGCAGGGGCAGATGTCAACGAGCAGTACTTC
v_gene: TRBV18; len: 15; j_gene: TRBJ2-7; d_gene: TRBD1; abundance: many; CDR3aa: CASSPTSGQGFEQYF; CDR3nt: TGTGCCAGCTCACCCACATCGGGACAGGGGTTTGAGCAGTACTTC
v_gene: TRBV27; len: 16; j_gene: TRBJ2-2; d_gene: TRBD2; abundance: -; CDR3aa: CASSFGGLEGTGELFF; CDR3nt: TGTGCCAGCAGTTTCGGTGGACTAGAGGGCACCGGGGAGCTGTTTTTT
v_gene: TRBV12-3/TRBV12-4; len: 16; j_gene: TRBJ2-2; d_gene: -; abundance: many; CDR3aa: CASSPGQIAPTGELFF; CDR3nt: TGTGCCAGCAGTCCGGGACAAATAGCCCCCACCGGGGAGCTGTTTTTT
v_gene: TRBV7-8; len: 15; j_gene: TRBJ2-7; d_gene: -; abundance: few; CDR3aa: CASSLVPGATYEQYF; CDR3nt: TGTGCCAGCAGCTTAGTTCCAGGGGCCACCTACGAGCAGTACTTC
v_gene: TRBV6-1; len: 13; j_gene: TRBJ1-1; d_gene: -; abundance: many; CDR3aa: CASSRKTGSEAFF; CDR3nt: TGTGCCAGCAGCCGCAAGACGGGGTCTGAAGCTTTCTTT
v_gene: TRBV6-2/TRBV6-3; len: 14; j_gene: TRBJ1-5; d_gene: TRBD1; abundance: few; CDR3aa: CASLEQGSNQPQHF; CDR3nt: TGTGCCAGCCTAGAACAGGGGAGCAATCAGCCCCAGCATTTT
v_gene: TRBV12-3/TRBV12-4; len: 14; j_gene: TRBJ2-7; d_gene: -; abundance: many; CDR3aa: CASSSTVNDYEQYF; CDR3nt: TGTGCCAGCAGTTCGACAGTAAATGACTACGAGCAGTACTTC
v_gene: TRBV25-1; len: 15; j_gene: TRBJ1-6; d_gene: TRBD1; abundance: -; CDR3aa: CASRGPGQGSSPLHF; CDR3nt: TGTGCCAGCAGGGGACCGGGACAGGGAAGTTCACCCCTCCACTTT